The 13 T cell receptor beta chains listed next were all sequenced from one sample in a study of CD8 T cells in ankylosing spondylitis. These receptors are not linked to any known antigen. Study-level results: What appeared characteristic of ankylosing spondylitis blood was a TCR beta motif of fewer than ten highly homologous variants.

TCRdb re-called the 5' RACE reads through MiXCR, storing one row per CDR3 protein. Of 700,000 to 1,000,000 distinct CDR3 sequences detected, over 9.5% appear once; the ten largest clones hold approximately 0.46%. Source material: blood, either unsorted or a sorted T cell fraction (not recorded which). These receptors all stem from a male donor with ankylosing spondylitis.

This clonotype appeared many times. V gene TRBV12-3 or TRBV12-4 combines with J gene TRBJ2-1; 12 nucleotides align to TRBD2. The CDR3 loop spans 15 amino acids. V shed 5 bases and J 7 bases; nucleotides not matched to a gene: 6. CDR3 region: CASSPRLAGVNEQFF. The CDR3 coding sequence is TGTGCCAGCAGTCCTCGACTAGCGGGAGTAAATGAGCAGTTCTTC.

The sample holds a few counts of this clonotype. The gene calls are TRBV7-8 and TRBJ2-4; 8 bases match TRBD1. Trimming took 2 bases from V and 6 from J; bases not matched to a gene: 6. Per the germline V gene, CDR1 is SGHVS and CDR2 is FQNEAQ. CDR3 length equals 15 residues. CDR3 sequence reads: CASSLLGQVGNIQYF. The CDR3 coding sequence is TGTGCCAGCAGCTTACTGGGACAGGTCGGAAACATTCAGTACTTC.

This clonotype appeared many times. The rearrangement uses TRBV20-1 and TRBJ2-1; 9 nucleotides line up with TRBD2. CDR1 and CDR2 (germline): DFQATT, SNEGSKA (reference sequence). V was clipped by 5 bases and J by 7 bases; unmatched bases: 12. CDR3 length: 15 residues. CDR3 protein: CSAVNLAGVENEQFF. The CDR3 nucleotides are TGCAGTGCTGTCAACTTAGCGGGAGTGGAAAATGAGCAGTTCTTC.

The CDR3 protein is CASSLGVGKGRTEAFF. CDR3 nucleotide sequence: TGTGCCAGCAGTTTAGGGGTCGGGAAGGGGCGGACTGAAGCTTTCTTT. This chain uses TRBV27 with TRBJ1-1; tentatively, D is TRBD1 (5 bases). This CDR3 region has 16 residues. The V gene's germline CDR1 is MNHEY and CDR2 SMNVEV (reference sequence). V was pared by 2 bases and J by 5 bases, with 18 bases between.

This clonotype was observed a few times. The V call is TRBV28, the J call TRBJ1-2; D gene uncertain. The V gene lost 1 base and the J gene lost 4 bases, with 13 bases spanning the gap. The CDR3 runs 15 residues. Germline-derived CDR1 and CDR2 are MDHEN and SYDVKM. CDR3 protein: CASSLLQKTFYGYTF. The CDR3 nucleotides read TGTGCCAGCAGTTTATTACAGAAAACCTTCTATGGCTACACCTTC.

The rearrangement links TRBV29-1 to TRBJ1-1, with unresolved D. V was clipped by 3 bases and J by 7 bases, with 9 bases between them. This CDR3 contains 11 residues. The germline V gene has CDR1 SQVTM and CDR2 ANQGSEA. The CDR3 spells CSVDLGVEAFF. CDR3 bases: TGCAGCGTTGATTTGGGCGTTGAAGCTTTCTTT.

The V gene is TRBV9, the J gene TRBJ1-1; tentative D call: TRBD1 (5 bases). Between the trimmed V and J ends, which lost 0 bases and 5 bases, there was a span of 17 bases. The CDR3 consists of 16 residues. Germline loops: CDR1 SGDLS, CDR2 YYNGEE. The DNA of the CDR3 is TGTGCCAGCAGCGTAGACCTTTCAGGGACGAGGACTGAAGCTTTCTTT. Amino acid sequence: CASSVDLSGTRTEAFF.

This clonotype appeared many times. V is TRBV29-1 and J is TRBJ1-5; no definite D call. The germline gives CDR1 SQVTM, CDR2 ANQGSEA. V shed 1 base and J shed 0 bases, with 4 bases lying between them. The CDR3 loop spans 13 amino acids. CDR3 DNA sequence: TGCAGCGTTGAAGTGCATAGCAATCAGCCCCAGCATTTT. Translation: CSVEVHSNQPQHF.

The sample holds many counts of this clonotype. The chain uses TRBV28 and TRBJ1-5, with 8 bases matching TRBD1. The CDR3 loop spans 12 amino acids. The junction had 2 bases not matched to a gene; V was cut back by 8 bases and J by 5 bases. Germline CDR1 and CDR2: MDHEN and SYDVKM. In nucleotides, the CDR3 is TGTGCCAGCGGACAGGGTTATCAGCCCCAGCATTTT. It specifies CASGQGYQPQHF.

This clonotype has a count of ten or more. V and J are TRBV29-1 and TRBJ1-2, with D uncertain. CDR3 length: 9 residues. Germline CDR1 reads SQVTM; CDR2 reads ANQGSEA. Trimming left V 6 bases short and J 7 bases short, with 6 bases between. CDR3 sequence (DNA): TGCAGCGTGGACTCTGGCTACACCTTC. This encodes CSVDSGYTF.

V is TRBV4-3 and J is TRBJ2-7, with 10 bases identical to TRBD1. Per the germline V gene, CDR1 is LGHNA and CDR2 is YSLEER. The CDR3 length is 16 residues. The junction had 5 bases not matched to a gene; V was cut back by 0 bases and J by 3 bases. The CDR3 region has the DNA TGCGCCAGCAGCCAAGAATTAGGGACAGGGGACTACGAGCAGTACTTC. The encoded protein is CASSQELGTGDYEQYF.

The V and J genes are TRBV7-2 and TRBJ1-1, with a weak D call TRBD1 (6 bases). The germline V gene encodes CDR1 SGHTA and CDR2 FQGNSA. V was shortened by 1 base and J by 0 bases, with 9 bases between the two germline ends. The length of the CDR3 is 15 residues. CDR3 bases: TGTGCCAGCAGCTTAGTCGCAGGGGTGAACACTGAAGCTTTCTTT. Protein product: CASSLVAGVNTEAFF.

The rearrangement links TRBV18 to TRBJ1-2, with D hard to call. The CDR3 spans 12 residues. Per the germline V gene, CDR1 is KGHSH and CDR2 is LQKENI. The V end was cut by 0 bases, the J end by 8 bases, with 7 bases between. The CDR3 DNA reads TGTGCCAGCTCACCACCGGCCACAGGCTACACCTTC. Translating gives CASSPPATGYTF. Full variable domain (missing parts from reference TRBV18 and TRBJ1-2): NAGVMQNPRHLVRRRGQEARLRCSPMKGHSHVYWYRQLPEEGLKFMVYLQKENIIDESGMPKERFSAEFPKEGPSILRIQQVVRGDSAAYFCASSPPATGYTFGSGTRLTVV.